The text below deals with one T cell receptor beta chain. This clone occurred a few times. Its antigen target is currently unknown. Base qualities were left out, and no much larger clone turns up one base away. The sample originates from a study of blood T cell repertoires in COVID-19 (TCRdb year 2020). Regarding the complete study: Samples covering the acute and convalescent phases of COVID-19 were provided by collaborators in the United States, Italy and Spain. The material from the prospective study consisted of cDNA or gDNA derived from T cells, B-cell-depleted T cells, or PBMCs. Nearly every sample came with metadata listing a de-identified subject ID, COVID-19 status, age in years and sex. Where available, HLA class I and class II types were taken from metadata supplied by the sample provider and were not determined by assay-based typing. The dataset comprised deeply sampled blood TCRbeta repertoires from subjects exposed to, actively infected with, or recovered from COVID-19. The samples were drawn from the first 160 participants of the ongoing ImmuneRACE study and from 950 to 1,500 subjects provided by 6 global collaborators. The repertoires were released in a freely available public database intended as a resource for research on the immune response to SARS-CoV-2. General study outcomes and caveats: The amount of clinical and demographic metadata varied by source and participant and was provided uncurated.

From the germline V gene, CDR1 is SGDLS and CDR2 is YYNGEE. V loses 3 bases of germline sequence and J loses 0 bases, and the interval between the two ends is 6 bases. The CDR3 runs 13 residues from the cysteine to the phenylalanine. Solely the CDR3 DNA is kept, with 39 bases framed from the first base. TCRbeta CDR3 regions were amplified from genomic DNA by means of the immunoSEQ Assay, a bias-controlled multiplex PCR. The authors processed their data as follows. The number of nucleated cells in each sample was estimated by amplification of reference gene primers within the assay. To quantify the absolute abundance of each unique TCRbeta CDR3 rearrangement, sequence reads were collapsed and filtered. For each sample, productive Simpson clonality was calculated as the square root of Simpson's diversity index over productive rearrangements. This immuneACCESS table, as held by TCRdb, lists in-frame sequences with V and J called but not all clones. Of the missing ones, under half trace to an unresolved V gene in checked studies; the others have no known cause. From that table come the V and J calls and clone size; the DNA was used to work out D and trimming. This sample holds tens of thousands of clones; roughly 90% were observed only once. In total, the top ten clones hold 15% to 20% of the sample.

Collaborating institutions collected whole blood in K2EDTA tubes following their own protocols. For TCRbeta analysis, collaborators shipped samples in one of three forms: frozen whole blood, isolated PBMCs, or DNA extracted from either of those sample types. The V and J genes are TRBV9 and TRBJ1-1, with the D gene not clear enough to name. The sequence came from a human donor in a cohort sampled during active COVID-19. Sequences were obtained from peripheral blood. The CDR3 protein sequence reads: CASSEGVNTEAFF. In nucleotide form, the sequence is TGTGCCAGCAGCGAGGGAGTGAACACTGAAGCTTTCTTT.